Described below is a single T cell receptor (beta chain) sequence and its context. Antigen specificity is unknown. TCRdb keeps only in-frame clones here, not all; method: immunoSEQ multiplex PCR. This sample has fewer than 200,000 clones, with 70% to 90% found just once. Second doses that came at about 4 or about 12 weeks were put together. The sample originates from a study of T cell responses to AZD1222 COVID-19 vaccine. General study findings and limits: The peak T cell response came first, and repertoires were sampled only after it. Spike-specific TCR depth and breadth grew after two AZD1222 doses.

The length of the CDR3 is 18 residues. V gave up 0 bases and J gave up 0 bases; unmatched junction bases: 8. The germline gives CDR1 SGHAT, CDR2 FQDESV (reference sequence). This receptor was obtained from an adult who received the AZD1222 COVID-19 vaccine. This material consisted of peripheral blood, taken 28 days after the second AZD1222 dose. V usage is TRBV11-1 and J usage is TRBJ1-1; 9 nucleotides align to TRBD1. The CDR3 sequence: CASSLARTGVYVNTEAFF. For the CDR3, the DNA is TGTGCCAGCAGCTTAGCGAGGACAGGGGTTTACGTGAACACTGAAGCTTTCTTT.